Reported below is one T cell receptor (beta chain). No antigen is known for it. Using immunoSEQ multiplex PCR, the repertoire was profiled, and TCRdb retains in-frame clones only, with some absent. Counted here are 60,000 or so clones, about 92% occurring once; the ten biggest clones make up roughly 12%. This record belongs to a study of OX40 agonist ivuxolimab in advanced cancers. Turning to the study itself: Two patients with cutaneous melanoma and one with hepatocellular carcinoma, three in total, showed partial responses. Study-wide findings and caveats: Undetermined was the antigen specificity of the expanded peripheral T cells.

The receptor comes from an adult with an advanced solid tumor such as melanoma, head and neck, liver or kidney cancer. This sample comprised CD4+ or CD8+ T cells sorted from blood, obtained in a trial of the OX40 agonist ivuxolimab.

Written as DNA, the CDR3 is TGTGCCAGCAGCCAATTGGGACGGGAAAACATTCAGTACTTC. Protein: CASSQLGRENIQYF. This chain connects TRBV4-2 to TRBJ2-4; either TRBD1 or TRBD2 may fit D (5 bases each). V lost 2 bases to trimming and J lost 5 bases, with 10 bases between them. The CDR3 is 14 amino acids. CDR1 and CDR2 (germline): LGHNA, YNFKEQ.